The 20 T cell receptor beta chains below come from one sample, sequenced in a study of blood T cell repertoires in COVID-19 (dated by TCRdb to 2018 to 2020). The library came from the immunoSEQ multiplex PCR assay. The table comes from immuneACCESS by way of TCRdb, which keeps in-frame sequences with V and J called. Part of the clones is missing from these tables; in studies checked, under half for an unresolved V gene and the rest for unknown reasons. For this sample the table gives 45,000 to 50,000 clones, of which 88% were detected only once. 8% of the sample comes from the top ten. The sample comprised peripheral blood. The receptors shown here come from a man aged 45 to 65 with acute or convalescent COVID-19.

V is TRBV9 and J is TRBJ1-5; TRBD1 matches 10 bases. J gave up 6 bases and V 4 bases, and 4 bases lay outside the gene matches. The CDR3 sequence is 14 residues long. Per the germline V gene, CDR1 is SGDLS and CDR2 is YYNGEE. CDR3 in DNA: TGTGCCAGCAGCTCCGGGACAGGGGTTCAGCCCCAGCATTTT. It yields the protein CASSSGTGVQPQHF.

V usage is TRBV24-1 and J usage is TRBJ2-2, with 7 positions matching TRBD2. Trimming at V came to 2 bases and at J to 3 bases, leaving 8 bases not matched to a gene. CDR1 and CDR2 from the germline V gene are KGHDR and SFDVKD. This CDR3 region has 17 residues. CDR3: CATSDSELAEYTGELFF. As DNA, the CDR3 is TGTGCCACCAGTGATTCTGAGCTAGCGGAATACACCGGGGAGCTGTTTTTT.

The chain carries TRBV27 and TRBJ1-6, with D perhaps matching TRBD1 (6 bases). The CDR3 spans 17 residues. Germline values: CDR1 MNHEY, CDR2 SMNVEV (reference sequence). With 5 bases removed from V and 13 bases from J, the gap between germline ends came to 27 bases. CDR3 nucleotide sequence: TGTGCCAGCAGTCGCCCCTTCGTGACAGGTGGGGGTTTCCCCCTCCACTTT. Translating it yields CASSRPFVTGGGFPLHF.

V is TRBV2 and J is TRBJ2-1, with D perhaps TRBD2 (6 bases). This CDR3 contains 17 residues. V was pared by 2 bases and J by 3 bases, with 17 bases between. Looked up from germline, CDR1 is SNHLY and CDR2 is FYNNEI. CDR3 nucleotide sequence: TGTGCCAGCAGTGAAAGGGGACTCCCGGAAATCTACAATGAGCAGTTCTTC. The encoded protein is CASSERGLPEIYNEQFF. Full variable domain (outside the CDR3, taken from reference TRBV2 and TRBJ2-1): EPEVTQTPSHQVTQMGQEVILRCVPISNHLYFYWYRQILGQKVEFLVSFYNNEISEKSEIFDDQFSVERPDGSNFTLKIRSTKLEDSAMYFCASSERGLPEIYNEQFFGPGTRLTVL.

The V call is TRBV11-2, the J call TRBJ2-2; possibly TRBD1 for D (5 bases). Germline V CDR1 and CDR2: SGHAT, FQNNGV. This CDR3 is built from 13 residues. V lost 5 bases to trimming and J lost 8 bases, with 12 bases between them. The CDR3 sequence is CASSQKGNGELFF. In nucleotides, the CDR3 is TGTGCCAGCAGCCAGAAGGGGAATGGGGAGCTGTTTTTT.

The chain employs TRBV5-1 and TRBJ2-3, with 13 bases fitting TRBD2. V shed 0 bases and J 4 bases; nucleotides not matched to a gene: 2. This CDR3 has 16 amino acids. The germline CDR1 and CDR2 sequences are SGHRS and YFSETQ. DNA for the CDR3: TGCGCCAGCAGCTTGGTACTAGCGGGAGGGTCAGATACGCAGTATTTT. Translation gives CASSLVLAGGSDTQYF.

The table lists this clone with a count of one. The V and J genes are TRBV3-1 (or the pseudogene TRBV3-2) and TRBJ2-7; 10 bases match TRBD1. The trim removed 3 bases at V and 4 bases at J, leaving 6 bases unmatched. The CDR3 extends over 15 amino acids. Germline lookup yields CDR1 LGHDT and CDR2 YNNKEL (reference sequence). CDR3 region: CASSHPTGGKYEQYF. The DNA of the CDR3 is TGTGCCAGCAGCCATCCGACAGGGGGCAAATACGAGCAGTACTTC.

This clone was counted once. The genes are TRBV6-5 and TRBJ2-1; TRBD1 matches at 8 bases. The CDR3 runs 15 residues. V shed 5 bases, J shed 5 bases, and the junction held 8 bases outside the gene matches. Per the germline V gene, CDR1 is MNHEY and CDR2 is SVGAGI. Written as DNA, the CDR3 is TGTGCCAGCAGTAGACCGGGACAGGCCAACAATGAGCAGTTCTTC. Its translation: CASSRPGQANNEQFF.

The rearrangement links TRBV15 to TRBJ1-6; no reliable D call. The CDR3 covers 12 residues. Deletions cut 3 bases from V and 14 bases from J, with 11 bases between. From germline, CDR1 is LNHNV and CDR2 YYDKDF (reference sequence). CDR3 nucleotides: TGTGCCACCAGCAGTCTTGGGAGAACCCTCCACTTT. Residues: CATSSLGRTLHF.

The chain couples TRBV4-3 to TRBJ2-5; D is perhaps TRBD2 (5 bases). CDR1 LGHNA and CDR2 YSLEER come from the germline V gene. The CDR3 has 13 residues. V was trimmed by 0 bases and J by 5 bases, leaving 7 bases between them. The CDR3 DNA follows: TGCGCCAGCAGCCAAGAAAGGACTGAGACCCAGTACTTC. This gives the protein CASSQERTETQYF.

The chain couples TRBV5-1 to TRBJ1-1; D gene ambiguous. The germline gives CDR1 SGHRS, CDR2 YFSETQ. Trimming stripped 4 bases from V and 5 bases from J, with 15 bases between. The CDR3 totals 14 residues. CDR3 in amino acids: CASSPPGSRTEAFF. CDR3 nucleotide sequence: TGCGCCAGCAGCCCCCCCGGGTCGAGGACTGAAGCTTTCTTT.

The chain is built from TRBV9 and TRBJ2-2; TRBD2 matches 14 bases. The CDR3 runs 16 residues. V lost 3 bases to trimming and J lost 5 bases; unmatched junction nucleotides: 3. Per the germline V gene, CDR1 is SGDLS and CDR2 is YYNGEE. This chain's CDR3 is CASSGGTSGSTGELFF. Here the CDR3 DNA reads TGTGCCAGCAGCGGGGGGACTAGCGGGAGTACCGGGGAGCTGTTTTTT.

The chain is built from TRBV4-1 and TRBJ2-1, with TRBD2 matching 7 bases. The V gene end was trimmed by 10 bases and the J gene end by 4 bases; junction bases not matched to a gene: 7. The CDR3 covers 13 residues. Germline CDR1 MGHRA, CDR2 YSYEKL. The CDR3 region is CATEGTNYNEQFF. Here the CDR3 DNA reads TGCGCCACCGAAGGGACTAATTACAATGAGCAGTTCTTC.

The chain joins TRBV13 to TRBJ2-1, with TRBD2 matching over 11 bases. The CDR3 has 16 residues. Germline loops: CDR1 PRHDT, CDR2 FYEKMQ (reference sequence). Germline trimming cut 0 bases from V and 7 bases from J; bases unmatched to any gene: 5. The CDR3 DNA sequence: TGTGCCAGCAGCTTAGGTGGGACTAGCGGCTTTAATGAGCAGTTCTTC. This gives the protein CASSLGGTSGFNEQFF.

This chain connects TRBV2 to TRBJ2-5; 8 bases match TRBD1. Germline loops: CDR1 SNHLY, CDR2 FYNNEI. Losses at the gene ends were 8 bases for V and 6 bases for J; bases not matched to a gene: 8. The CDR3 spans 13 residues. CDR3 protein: CASWTGMIKTQYF. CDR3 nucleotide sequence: TGTGCCAGCTGGACAGGGATGATAAAGACCCAGTACTTC. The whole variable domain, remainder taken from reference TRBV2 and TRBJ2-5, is EPEVTQTPSHQVTQMGQEVILRCVPISNHLYFYWYRQILGQKVEFLVSFYNNEISEKSEIFDDQFSVERPDGSNFTLKIRSTKLEDSAMYFCASWTGMIKTQYFGPGTRLLVL.

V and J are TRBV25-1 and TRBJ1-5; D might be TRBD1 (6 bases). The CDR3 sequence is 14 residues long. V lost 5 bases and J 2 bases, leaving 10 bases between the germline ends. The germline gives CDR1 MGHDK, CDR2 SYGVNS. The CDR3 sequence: CASSLSGGNQPQHF. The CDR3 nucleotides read TGTGCCAGCAGTTTATCAGGGGGCAATCAGCCCCAGCATTTT.

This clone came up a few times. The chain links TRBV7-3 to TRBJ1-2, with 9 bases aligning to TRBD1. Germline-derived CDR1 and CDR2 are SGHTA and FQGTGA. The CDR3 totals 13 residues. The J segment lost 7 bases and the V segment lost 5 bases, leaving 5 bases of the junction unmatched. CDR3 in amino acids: CASSPGQGLGYTF. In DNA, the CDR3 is TGTGCCAGCAGCCCGGGACAGGGACTTGGCTACACCTTC.

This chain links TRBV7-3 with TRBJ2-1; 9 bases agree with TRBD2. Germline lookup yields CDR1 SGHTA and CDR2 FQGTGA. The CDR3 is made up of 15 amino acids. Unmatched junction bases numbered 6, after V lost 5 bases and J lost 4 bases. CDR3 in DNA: TGTGCCAGCAGCCCAGCGGGAGGAGGTTACAATGAGCAGTTCTTC. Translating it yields CASSPAGGGYNEQFF.

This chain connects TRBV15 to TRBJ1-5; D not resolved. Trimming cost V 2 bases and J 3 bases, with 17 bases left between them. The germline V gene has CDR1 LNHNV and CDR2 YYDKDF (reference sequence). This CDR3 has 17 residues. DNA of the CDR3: TGTGCCACCAGCAGACTAAGTGGATCTACTATCAATCAGCCCCAGCATTTT. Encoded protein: CATSRLSGSTINQPQHF.

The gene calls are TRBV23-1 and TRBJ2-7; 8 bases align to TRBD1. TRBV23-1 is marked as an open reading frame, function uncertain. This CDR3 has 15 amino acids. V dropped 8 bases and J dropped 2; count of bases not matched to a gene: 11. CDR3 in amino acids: CASLKLRGRTYEQYF. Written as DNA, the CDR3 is TGCGCCAGCCTGAAGCTCAGGGGGCGCACCTACGAGCAGTACTTC.